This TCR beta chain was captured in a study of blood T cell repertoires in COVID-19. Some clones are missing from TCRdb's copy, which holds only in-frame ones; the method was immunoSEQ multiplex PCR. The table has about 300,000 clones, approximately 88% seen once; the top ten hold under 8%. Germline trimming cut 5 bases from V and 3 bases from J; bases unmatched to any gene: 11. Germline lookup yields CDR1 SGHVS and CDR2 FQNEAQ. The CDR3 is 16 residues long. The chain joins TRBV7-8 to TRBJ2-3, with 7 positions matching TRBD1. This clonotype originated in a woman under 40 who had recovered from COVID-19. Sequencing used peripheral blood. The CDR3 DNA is TGTGCCAGCAGCGAGAGGGGGCCGAGGAGTACAGATACGCAGTATTTT. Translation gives CASSERGPRSTDTQYF.